Below, one T cell receptor (beta chain) is given with its context. The data were taken from a study of T cell changes during pregnancy in multiple sclerosis. Data came from immunoSEQ multiplex PCR; TCRdb stores just in-frame clones and leaves some out. The table includes 65,000 to 90,000 clones, around 90% detected once. V trimming: 5 bases; J trimming: 8 bases; junction bases outside the gene matches: 9. This CDR3 contains 14 residues. Germline V gene lookup returns CDR1 SGHTA and CDR2 FQGTGA. The TCR sequence derives from a female donor in good health, serving as a control in a pregnancy study. Some clones in this sample may be carry-over from other donors' samples. The specimen comprised PBMCs, sampled in the first trimester of pregnancy. V is TRBV7-3 and J is TRBJ2-1; 7 bases are a match to TRBD2. The CDR3 reads CASSQRGDMYEQFF. For the CDR3, the DNA is TGTGCCAGCAGCCAACGGGGGGATATGTATGAGCAGTTCTTC.